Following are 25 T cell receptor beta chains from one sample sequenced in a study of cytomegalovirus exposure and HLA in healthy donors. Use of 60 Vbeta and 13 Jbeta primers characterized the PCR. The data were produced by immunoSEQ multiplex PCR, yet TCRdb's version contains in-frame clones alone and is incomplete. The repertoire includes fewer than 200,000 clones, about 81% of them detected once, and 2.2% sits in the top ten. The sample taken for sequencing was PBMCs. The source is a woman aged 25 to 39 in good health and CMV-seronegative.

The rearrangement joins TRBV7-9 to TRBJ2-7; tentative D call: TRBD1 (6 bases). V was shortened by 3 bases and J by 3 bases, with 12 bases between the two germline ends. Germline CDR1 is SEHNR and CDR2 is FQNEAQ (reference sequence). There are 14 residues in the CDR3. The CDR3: CASSFHLQGYEQYF. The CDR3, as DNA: TGTGCCAGCAGCTTTCACTTACAGGGCTACGAGCAGTACTTC.

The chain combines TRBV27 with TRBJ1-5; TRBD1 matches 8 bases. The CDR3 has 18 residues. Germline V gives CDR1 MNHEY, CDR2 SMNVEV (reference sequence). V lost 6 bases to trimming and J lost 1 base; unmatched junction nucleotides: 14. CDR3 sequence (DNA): TGTGCCAGCAGGAGGTCAGGGGGCGATTGGGAAAGCAATCAGCCCCAGCATTTT. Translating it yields CASRRSGGDWESNQPQHF.

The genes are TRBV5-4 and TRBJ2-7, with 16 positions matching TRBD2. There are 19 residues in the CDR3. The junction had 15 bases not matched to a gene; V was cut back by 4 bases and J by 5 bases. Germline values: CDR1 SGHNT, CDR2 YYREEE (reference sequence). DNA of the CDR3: TGTGCCAGCAGCCTCTTGGGGGGAGGGGGACTAGCGGGAGGGCACGAGCAGTACTTC. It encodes CASSLLGGGGLAGGHEQYF.

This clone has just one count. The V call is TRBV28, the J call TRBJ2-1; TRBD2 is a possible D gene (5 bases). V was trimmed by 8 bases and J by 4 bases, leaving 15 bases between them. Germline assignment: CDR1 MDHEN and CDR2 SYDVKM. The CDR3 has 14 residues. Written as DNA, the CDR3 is TGTGCCAGCGTCAGTCCGGGAAGTTACAATGAGCAGTTCTTC. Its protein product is CASVSPGSYNEQFF.

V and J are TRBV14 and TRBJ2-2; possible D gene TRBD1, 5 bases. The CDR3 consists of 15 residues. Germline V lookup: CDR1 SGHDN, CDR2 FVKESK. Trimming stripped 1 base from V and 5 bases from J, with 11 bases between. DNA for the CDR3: TGTGCCAGCAGCCAAGCAGGGAAGTGGACCGGGGAGCTGTTTTTT. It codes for CASSQAGKWTGELFF.

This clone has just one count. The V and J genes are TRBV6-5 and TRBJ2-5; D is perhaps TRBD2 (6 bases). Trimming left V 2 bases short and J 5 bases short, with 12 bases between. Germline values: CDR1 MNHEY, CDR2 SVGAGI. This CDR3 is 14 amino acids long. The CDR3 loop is CASSYVRGSETQYF. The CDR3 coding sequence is TGTGCCAGCAGTTACGTCCGGGGGTCGGAGACCCAGTACTTC.

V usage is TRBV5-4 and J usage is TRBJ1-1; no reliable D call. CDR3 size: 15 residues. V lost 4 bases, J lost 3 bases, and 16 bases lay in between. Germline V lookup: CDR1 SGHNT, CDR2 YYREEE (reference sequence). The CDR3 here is CASSLMSESYTEAFF. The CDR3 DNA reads TGTGCCAGCAGCCTAATGTCCGAGAGCTACACTGAAGCTTTCTTT.

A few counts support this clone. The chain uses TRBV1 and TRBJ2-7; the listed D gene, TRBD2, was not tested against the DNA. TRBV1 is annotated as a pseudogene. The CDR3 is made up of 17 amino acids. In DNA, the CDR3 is TGCACCAGCAGCCAAGCCGGGGGACTAGCTACATCCTACGAGCAGTACTTC. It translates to CTSSQAGGLATSYEQYF.

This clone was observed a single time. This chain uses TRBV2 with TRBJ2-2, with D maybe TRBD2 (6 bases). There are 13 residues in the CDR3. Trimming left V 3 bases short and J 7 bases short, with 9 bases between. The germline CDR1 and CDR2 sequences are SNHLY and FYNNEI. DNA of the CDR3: TGTGCCAGCAGTGATGGGGGGTACGGGGAGCTGTTTTTT. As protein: CASSDGGYGELFF.

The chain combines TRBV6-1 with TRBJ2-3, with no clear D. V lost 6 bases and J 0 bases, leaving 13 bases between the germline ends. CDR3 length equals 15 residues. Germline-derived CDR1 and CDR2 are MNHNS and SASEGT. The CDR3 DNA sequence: TGTGCCAGCAGATCAGACTTCTCTAGCACAGATACGCAGTATTTT. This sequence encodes CASRSDFSSTDTQYF.

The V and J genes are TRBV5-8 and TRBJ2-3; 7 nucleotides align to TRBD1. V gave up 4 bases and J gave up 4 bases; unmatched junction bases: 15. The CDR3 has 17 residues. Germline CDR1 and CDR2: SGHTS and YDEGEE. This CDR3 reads CASSPIRQGRLADTQYF. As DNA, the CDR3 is TGTGCCAGCAGCCCAATCCGACAGGGACGGTTGGCAGATACGCAGTATTTT.

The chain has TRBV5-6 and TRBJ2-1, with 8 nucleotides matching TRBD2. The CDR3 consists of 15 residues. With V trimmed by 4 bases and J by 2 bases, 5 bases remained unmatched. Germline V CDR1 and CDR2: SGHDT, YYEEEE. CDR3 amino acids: CASSDGLAPYNEQFF. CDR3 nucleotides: TGTGCCAGCAGCGACGGACTAGCCCCCTACAATGAGCAGTTCTTC.

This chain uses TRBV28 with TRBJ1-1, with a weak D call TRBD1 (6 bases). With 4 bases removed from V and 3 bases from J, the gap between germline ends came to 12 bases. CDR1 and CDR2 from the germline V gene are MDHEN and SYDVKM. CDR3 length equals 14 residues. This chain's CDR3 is CASSYRVIDTEAFF. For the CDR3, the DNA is TGTGCCAGCAGTTACAGGGTTATCGACACTGAAGCTTTCTTT.

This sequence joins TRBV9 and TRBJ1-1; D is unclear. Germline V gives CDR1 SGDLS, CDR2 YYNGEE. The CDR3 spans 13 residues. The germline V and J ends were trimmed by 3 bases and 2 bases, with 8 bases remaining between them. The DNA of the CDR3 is TGTGCCAGCAGCGCCAACACAAACACTGAAGCTTTCTTT. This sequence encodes CASSANTNTEAFF.

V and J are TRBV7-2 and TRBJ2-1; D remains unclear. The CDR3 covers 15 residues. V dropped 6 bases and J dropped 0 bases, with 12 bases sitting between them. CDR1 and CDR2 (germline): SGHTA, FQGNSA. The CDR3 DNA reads TGTGCCAGCAGGCCTCTAGGTAGCTCCTACAATGAGCAGTTCTTC. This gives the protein CASRPLGSSYNEQFF.

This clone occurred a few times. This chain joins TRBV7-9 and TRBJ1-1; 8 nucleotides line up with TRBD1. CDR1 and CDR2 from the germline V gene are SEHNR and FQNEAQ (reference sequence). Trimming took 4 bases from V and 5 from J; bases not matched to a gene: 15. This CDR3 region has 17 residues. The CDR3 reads CASSSLTLTGVGTEAFF. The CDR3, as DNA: TGTGCCAGCAGCTCACTAACCTTGACAGGGGTAGGGACTGAAGCTTTCTTT. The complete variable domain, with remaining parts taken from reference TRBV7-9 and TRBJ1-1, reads DTGVSQNPRHKITKRGQNVTFRCDPISEHNRLYWYRQTLGQGPEFLTYFQNEAQLEKSRLLSDRFSAERPKGSFSTLEIQRTEQGDSAMYLCASSSLTLTGVGTEAFFGQGTRLTVV.

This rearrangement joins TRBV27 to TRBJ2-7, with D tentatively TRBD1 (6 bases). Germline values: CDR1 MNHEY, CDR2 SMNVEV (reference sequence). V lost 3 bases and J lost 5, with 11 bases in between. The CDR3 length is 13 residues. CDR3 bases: TGTGCCAGCAGTTTCTACAGGGAGAACGAGCAGTACTTC. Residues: CASSFYRENEQYF.

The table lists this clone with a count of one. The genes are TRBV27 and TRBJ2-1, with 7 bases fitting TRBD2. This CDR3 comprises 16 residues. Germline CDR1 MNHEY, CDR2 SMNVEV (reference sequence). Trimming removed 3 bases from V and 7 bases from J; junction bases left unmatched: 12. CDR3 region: CASSLGGFEGRNEQFF. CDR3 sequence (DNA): TGTGCCAGCAGTTTGGGGGGGTTTGAGGGACGAAATGAGCAGTTCTTC.

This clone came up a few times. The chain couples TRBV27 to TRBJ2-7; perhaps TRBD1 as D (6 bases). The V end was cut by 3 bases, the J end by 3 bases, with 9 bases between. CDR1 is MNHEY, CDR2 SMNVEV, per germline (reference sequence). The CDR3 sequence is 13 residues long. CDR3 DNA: TGTGCCAGCAGTTTCGAGGGGGTCTACGAGCAGTACTTC. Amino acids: CASSFEGVYEQYF.

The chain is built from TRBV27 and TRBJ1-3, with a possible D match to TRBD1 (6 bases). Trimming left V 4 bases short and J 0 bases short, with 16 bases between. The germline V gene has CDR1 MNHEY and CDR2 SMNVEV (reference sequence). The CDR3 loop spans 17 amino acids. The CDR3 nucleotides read TGTGCCAGCAGTTCAGACCGGGACACCGTCTCTGGAAACACCATATATTTT. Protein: CASSSDRDTVSGNTIYF.

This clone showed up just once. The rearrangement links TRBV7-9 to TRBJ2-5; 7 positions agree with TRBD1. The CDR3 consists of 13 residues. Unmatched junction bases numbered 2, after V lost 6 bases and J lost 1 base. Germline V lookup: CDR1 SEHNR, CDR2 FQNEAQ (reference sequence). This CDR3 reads CASSWDSQETQYF. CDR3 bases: TGTGCCAGCAGTTGGGACAGCCAAGAGACCCAGTACTTC.

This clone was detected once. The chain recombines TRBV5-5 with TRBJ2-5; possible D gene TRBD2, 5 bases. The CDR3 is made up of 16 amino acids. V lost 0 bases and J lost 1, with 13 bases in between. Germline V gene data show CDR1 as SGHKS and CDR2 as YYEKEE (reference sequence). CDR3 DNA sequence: TGTGCCAGCAGCTTGGACCCCTTGGGAGTCCAAGAGACCCAGTACTTC. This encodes CASSLDPLGVQETQYF.

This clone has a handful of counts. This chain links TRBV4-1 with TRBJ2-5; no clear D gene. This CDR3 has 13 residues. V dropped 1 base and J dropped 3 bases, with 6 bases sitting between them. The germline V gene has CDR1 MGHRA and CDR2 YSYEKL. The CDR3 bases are TGCGCCAGCAGCCAAGTGGCGGAAGAGACCCAGTACTTC. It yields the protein CASSQVAEETQYF.

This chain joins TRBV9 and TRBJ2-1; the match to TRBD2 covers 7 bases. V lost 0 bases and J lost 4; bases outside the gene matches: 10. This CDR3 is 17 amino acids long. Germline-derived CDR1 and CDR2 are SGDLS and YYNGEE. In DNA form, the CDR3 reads TGTGCCAGCAGCGTAGGGGCGAGGGGACTAAAGTACAATGAGCAGTTCTTC. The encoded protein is CASSVGARGLKYNEQFF.

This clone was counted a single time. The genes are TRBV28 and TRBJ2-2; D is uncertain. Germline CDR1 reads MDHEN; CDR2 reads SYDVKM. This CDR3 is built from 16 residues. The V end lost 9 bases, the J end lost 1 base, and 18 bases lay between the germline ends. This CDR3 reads CASREGWPGNTGELFF. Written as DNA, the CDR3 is TGTGCCAGTAGAGAAGGATGGCCGGGGAACACCGGGGAGCTGTTTTTT.